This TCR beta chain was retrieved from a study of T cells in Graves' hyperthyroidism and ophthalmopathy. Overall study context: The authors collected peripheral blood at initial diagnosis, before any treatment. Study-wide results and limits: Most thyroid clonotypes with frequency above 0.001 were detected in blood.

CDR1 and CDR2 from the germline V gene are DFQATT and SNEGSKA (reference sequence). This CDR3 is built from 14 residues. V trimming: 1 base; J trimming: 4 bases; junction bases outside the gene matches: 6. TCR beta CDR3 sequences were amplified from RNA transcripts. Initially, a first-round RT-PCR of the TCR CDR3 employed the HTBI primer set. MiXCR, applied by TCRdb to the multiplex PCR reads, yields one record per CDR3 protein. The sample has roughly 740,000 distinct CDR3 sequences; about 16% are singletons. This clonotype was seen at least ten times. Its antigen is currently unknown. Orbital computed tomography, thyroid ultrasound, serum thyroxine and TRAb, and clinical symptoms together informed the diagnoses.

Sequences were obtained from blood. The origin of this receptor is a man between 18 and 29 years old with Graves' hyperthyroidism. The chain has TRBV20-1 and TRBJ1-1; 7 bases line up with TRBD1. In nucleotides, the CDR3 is TGCAGTGCTAGAGGGGACAGTCCGGTCACTGAAGCTTTCTTT. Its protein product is CSARGDSPVTEAFF.